One and the same sample provided the 32 T cell receptor beta chains below, sequenced in a study of blood T cells in healthy people across ages. The second PCR ran about 6 to 11 cycles with a sample-barcoded 5' primer and J-beta primers. TCRdb independently ran MiXCR on the 5' RACE reads; one entry per CDR3 protein. The repertoire holds about 720,000 distinct CDR3 sequences, with about a fifth as singletons. The sample taken for sequencing was blood. Receptors originate from a man in his 70s in good health.

This clonotype was seen only a few times. V usage is TRBV7-9 and J usage is TRBJ2-1, with 9 positions matching TRBD1. Looked up from germline, CDR1 is SEHNR and CDR2 is FQNEAQ (reference sequence). The trim removed 5 bases at V and 4 bases at J, leaving 6 bases unmatched. CDR3 length: 15 residues. The CDR3 spells CASSHRDRVYNEQFF. Here the CDR3 DNA reads TGTGCCAGCAGCCACCGGGACAGGGTTTACAATGAGCAGTTCTTC.

This chain connects TRBV12-3 or TRBV12-4 to TRBJ1-4, with TRBD1 identical over 10 bases. Unmatched junction bases numbered 6, after V lost 6 bases and J lost 8 bases. The CDR3 length is 14 residues. The CDR3 region is CASRNRDRGEKLFF. The CDR3 DNA is TGTGCCAGCAGAAACCGGGACAGGGGAGAAAAACTGTTTTTT.

This clonotype was found a few times. The chain is built from TRBV19 and TRBJ2-3; TRBD1 is a possible D gene (6 bases). CDR1 is LNHDA, CDR2 SQIVND, per germline (reference sequence). This CDR3 is 14 amino acids long. V was shortened by 5 bases and J by 2 bases, with 11 bases between the two germline ends. CDR3 nucleotides: TGTGCCAGTAGTCGACAGGCCAACACAGATACGCAGTATTTT. Protein product: CASSRQANTDTQYF. Variable domain in full (rest from reference TRBV19 and TRBJ2-3): DGGITQSPKYLFRKEGQNVTLSCEQNLNHDAMYWYRQDPGQGLRLIYYSQIVNDFQKGDIAEGYSVSREKKESFPLTVTSAQKNPTAFYLCASSRQANTDTQYFGPGTRLTVL.

The CDR3 coding sequence is TGCGCCAGCAGCCAAGATTGGGGGAATGTGGATGGCTACACCTTC. Its translation: CASSQDWGNVDGYTF. The genes are TRBV4-1 and TRBJ1-2, with a tentative D call TRBD1 (5 bases). This CDR3 is built from 15 residues. Trimming removed 0 bases from V and 6 bases from J, with 14 bases in between. Germline V gene sequence: CDR1 MGHRA, CDR2 YSYEKL.

This clonotype was observed at least ten times. The V gene is TRBV20-1, the J gene TRBJ1-1; no firm D call. Germline assignment: CDR1 DFQATT and CDR2 SNEGSKA (reference sequence). Trimming removed 2 bases at V and 1 base at J, with 5 bases between. The CDR3 length is 12 residues. CDR3 loop: CSARKWNTEAFF. The CDR3 nucleotides read TGCAGTGCTAGAAAGTGGAACACTGAAGCTTTCTTT.

The chain uses TRBV28 and TRBJ2-5, with D perhaps matching TRBD1 or TRBD2 (5 bases each). The CDR3 loop spans 16 amino acids. CDR1 MDHEN and CDR2 SYDVKM come from the germline V gene. The V end was cut by 7 bases, the J end by 2 bases, with 20 bases between. The CDR3 bases are TGTGCCAGCATGCCCTCCGGGGCCACTGAACAAGAGACCCAGTACTTC. Translating it yields CASMPSGATEQETQYF.

This clonotype appeared a single time. The chain carries TRBV29-1 and TRBJ2-1; 9 bases fit TRBD2. V lost 1 base to trimming and J lost 0 bases; unmatched junction nucleotides: 7. Germline assignment: CDR1 SQVTM and CDR2 ANQGSEA. The CDR3 runs 17 residues. The CDR3 DNA is TGCAGCGTTGAAGGGTCTAGCGGGAAGAGCTCCTACAATGAGCAGTTCTTC. Translation: CSVEGSSGKSSYNEQFF.

The chain is built from TRBV2 and TRBJ1-1, with TRBD1 as a possible D gene (5 bases). The V and J ends lost 3 bases and 5 bases respectively, with 13 bases between them. The CDR3 length is 14 residues. Germline V gene data show CDR1 as SNHLY and CDR2 as FYNNEI. The CDR3 bases are TGTGCCAGCAGTGAGGTGGGGGTAGTTACTGAAGCTTTCTTT. As protein: CASSEVGVVTEAFF.

Note on this clonotype: Relative to the germline gene, one junction end is altered; a read error may explain this. The chain has TRBV6-6 and TRBJ2-1, with D hard to call. The CDR3 sequence is 14 residues long. The germline gives CDR1 MNHNY, CDR2 SVGAGI (reference sequence). The CDR3 region is CASSYGSEYKEQFF. The CDR3, as DNA: TGTGCCAGCAGTTATGGGTCGGAATACAAAGAGCAGTTCTTC.

J is TRBJ1-1 and V is TRBV4-1, with TRBD1 matching 10 bases. Trimming removed 3 bases from V and 1 base from J; junction bases left unmatched: 5. The germline CDR1 and CDR2 sequences are MGHRA and YSYEKL. CDR3 size: 16 residues. CDR3 sequence reads: CASSQDRDRGNTEAFF. The DNA of the CDR3 is TGCGCCAGCAGCCAGGACCGGGACAGGGGGAACACTGAAGCTTTCTTT.

The chain is built from TRBV7-2 and TRBJ2-3; TRBD2 aligns across 8 bases. Looked up from germline, CDR1 is SGHTA and CDR2 is FQGNSA. V trimming: 4 bases; J trimming: 5 bases; junction bases outside the gene matches: 11. The CDR3 covers 16 residues. The CDR3 nucleotides read TGTGCCAGCAGCTCTACTAGCGGTGCCGGTGGAGATACGCAGTATTTT. Protein: CASSSTSGAGGDTQYF.

The rearrangement links TRBV5-1 to TRBJ2-1; 14 bases align to TRBD2. The V gene end was trimmed by 2 bases and the J gene end by 2 bases; junction bases not matched to a gene: 6. Per the germline V gene, CDR1 is SGHRS and CDR2 is YFSETQ. The CDR3 has 18 residues. This CDR3 reads CASSFSSTSGRAYNEQFF. As DNA, the CDR3 is TGCGCCAGCAGCTTTAGTTCGACTAGCGGGAGGGCCTACAATGAGCAGTTCTTC.

The genes are TRBV4-3 and TRBJ1-1, with D unclear. The CDR3 is made up of 13 amino acids. Germline CDR1 LGHNA, CDR2 YSLEER. Trimming removed 4 bases at V and 7 bases at J, with 13 bases between. CDR3 nucleotide sequence: TGCGCCAGCAGCCGTGGGCTCGGGAGTGAAGCTTTCTTT. It translates to CASSRGLGSEAFF.

Only a few counts were recorded for this clonotype. The chain carries TRBV20-1 and TRBJ1-1; D gene uncertain. CDR3 length: 12 residues. Germline V gene lookup returns CDR1 DFQATT and CDR2 SNEGSKA (reference sequence). The V and J ends lost 3 bases and 2 bases respectively, with 7 bases between them. The CDR3 DNA is TGCAGTGCTAGGACAAGAAACACTGAAGCTTTCTTT. Protein product: CSARTRNTEAFF.

The chain joins TRBV18 to TRBJ1-6; D possibly corresponds to TRBD1 (6 bases). With 2 bases removed from V and 6 bases from J, the gap between germline ends came to 11 bases. The CDR3 sequence is 15 residues long. The germline V gene encodes CDR1 KGHSH and CDR2 LQKENI. CDR3 in DNA: TGTGCCAGCTCACCAGGAGACAGGCCTAATTCACCCCTCCACTTT. This encodes CASSPGDRPNSPLHF.

The rearrangement links TRBV7-9 to TRBJ1-1, with no clear D. CDR3 length: 15 amino acids. Trimming left V 4 bases short and J 1 base short, with 13 bases between. From germline, CDR1 is SEHNR and CDR2 FQNEAQ (reference sequence). CDR3 amino acids: CASSSGRTSNTEAFF. Here the CDR3 DNA reads TGTGCCAGCAGCTCCGGACGGACCTCGAACACTGAAGCTTTCTTT.

The gene calls are TRBV14 and TRBJ2-2; the match to TRBD2 covers 9 bases. With 2 bases clipped from V and 0 bases from J, the junction kept 10 bases outside the gene matches. Germline V CDR1 and CDR2: SGHDN, FVKESK. The CDR3 length is 19 residues. The CDR3 DNA is TGTGCCAGCAGCCAAATGCAACTAGCGGGTCGGGCGAACACCGGGGAGCTGTTTTTT. It codes for CASSQMQLAGRANTGELFF.

The chain is built from TRBV20-1 and TRBJ2-3; maybe TRBD1 (5 bases). The CDR3 totals 13 residues. Germline CDR1 reads DFQATT; CDR2 reads SNEGSKA (reference sequence). Trimming removed 6 bases from V and 6 bases from J, with 16 bases in between. The CDR3 is CSAPDQGMDTQYF. For the CDR3, the DNA is TGCAGTGCACCCGACCAGGGAATGGATACGCAGTATTTT.

This chain uses TRBV7-8 with TRBJ2-1; TRBD1 matches 8 bases. This CDR3 comprises 14 residues. Germline trimming cut 5 bases from V and 12 bases from J; bases unmatched to any gene: 12. CDR1 SGHVS and CDR2 FQNEAQ come from the germline V gene. The CDR3 sequence is CASSARRDRLGQFF. The CDR3 DNA follows: TGTGCCAGCAGCGCCCGTAGGGACAGGCTCGGGCAGTTCTTC.

Details on this clonotype: The missing conserved phenylalanine or tryptophan at the end of this CDR3 makes a read error likely. This chain links TRBV5-1 with TRBJ2-3; TRBD2 matches at 10 bases. The CDR3 is made up of 14 amino acids. Per germline, CDR1 SGHRS and CDR2 YFSETQ. V lost 3 bases and J lost 4; bases outside the gene matches: 2. The CDR3 here is CASSSGLASDTQYI. The DNA of the CDR3 is TGCGCCAGCAGCTCGGGACTAGCGTCAGATACGCAGTATATT.

This clonotype was counted between two and nine times. V gene TRBV20-1 combines with J gene TRBJ2-1; D uncertain. Per the germline V gene, CDR1 is DFQATT and CDR2 is SNEGSKA (reference sequence). CDR3 length: 12 residues. V gave up 5 bases and J gave up 5 bases, with 10 bases separating them. The CDR3 DNA sequence: TGCAGTGCTTTCGGCCGAAACAATGAGCAGTTCTTC. Encoded protein: CSAFGRNNEQFF.

The chain uses TRBV24-1 and TRBJ2-2; no definite D call. Germline lookup yields CDR1 KGHDR and CDR2 SFDVKD. The CDR3 contains 13 residues. V was clipped by 4 bases and J by 13 bases, with 15 bases between them. This CDR3 reads CATSDPNSGGLFF. CDR3 nucleotides: TGTGCCACCAGTGACCCCAACAGTGGCGGGCTGTTTTTT.

This chain links TRBV10-3 with TRBJ1-1; unclear D gene. CDR1 and CDR2 from the germline V gene are ENHRY and SYGVKD. The CDR3 runs 15 residues. V was shortened by 7 bases and J by 2 bases, with 17 bases between the two germline ends. CDR3 protein: CAITEGSGRNTEAFF. The CDR3 nucleotides are TGTGCCATCACCGAGGGATCAGGCCGTAACACTGAAGCTTTCTTT.

This clonotype was counted only a few times. This chain links TRBV24-1 with TRBJ2-5, with TRBD2 matching 9 bases. The junction had 6 bases not matched to a gene; V was cut back by 0 bases and J by 2 bases. Germline CDR1 is KGHDR and CDR2 is SFDVKD. This CDR3 comprises 17 residues. CDR3 coding DNA: TGTGCCACCAGTGATTTGCAGGGTAGCGGGGGTCAAGAGACCCAGTACTTC. It codes for CATSDLQGSGGQETQYF.

This clonotype has a handful of counts. This sequence joins TRBV12-3 or TRBV12-4 and TRBJ1-1; D is uncertain. Trimming stripped 0 bases from V and 5 bases from J, with 10 bases between. The CDR3 covers 14 residues. The CDR3 coding sequence is TGTGCCAGCAGTTTAGCGGAGGGCTCAACTGAAGCTTTCTTT. Translation: CASSLAEGSTEAFF.

This clonotype occurred a few times. This sequence joins TRBV24-1 and TRBJ2-1; the D call may be TRBD1 or TRBD2 (5 bases each). CDR1 KGHDR and CDR2 SFDVKD come from the germline V gene. The CDR3 runs to 15 residues. The V end lost 4 bases, the J end lost 7 bases, and 16 bases lay between the germline ends. The CDR3 DNA reads TGTGCCACCAGTGACCCGGGGCGGACTGGTAATGAGCAGTTCTTC. This encodes CATSDPGRTGNEQFF.

The chain uses TRBV12-3 or TRBV12-4 and TRBJ2-3; D is unresolved. V lost 10 bases to trimming and J lost 5 bases, with 13 bases between them. CDR3 length: 12 residues. The CDR3 bases are TGTGCCACCGGTGAAAGTCTAGATACGCAGTATTTT. Protein sequence: CATGESLDTQYF.

Only a few counts were recorded for this clonotype. This chain joins TRBV3-1 and TRBJ2-5; 7 bases line up with TRBD1. The last part of the DNA fits TRBJ2-1 better; the J call may be wrong. The CDR3 sequence is 16 residues long. Germline CDR1 reads LGHDT; CDR2 reads YNNKEL (reference sequence). CDR3 nucleotide sequence: TGTGCCAGCAGCCGCCAGACAGGGTCGGGTAAAAATGAGCAGTTCTTC. This gives the protein CASSRQTGSGKNEQFF.

This clonotype was counted a few times. CDR3 residues: CSVVGDTGELFF. Here the CDR3 DNA reads TGCAGCGTAGTAGGCGACACCGGGGAGCTGTTTTTT. V gene TRBV29-1 combines with J gene TRBJ2-2; the D is unclear. The CDR3 covers 12 residues. Trimming took off 6 bases at V and 3 bases at J, with 8 bases between the two ends. Germline V gene sequence: CDR1 SQVTM, CDR2 ANQGSEA.

The V call is TRBV3-1, the J call TRBJ2-2, with D possibly being TRBD2 (6 bases). The CDR3 loop spans 16 amino acids. Trimming left V 4 bases short and J 0 bases short, with 12 bases between. Germline V gene lookup returns CDR1 LGHDT and CDR2 YNNKEL (reference sequence). CDR3 bases: TGTGCCAGCAGCCCTCGCCGGGGGACGAACACCGGGGAGCTGTTTTTT. Protein: CASSPRRGTNTGELFF.

This clonotype has a single count. This rearrangement joins TRBV5-1 to TRBJ1-3; 9 nucleotides agree with TRBD1. V shed 4 bases, J shed 1 base, and the junction held 6 bases outside the gene matches. The CDR3 contains 16 residues. The germline V gene has CDR1 SGHRS and CDR2 YFSETQ. The CDR3 DNA reads as TGCGCCAGCAGCGCAGGACAGGGGACTTCTGGAAACACCATATATTTT. It yields the protein CASSAGQGTSGNTIYF.

This clonotype turned up a few times. The V call is TRBV28, the J call TRBJ2-5; TRBD1 is a possible D gene (6 bases). CDR1 is MDHEN and CDR2 is SYDVKM in the germline V gene. The CDR3 runs 16 residues. The ends were cut back, 5 bases at V and 0 bases at J, with 16 bases in the middle. Written as DNA, the CDR3 is TGTGCCAGCAGTCCGCCGATCACAGGGTACCAAGAGACCCAGTACTTC. As protein: CASSPPITGYQETQYF.